The rows below give T cell receptor beta chains drawn from one sample of a study of lymphopenia after photon versus proton radiotherapy. Produced via immunoSEQ multiplex PCR; TCRdb's table is partial and in-frame only. The data contain roughly 17,000 clones, 70% to 85% of them singletons. The material sequenced was peripheral blood, taken from a patient treated with proton-based radiotherapy. The receptors here all came from a man between 65 and 85 years old with pancreatic cancer. Both conserved end residues are part of each CDR3. Fields, in order: D gene, V gene, J gene, clone size, CDR3 protein, CDR3 DNA. D genes are given only for firm matches. Rows may omit the clone size; those that give it use once, few, many or a size class.

NA,TRBV6-1,TRBJ2-1,NA,CASSDSGAYNEQFF,TGTGCCAGCAGTGATTCCGGGGCCTACAATGAGCAGTTCTTC
NA,TRBV27,TRBJ1-6,NA,CASSSPGLGSPLHF,TGTGCCAGCAGTTCCCCCGGACTCGGGTCACCCCTCCACTTT
NA,TRBV29-1,TRBJ2-7,once,CSVETGLSYEQYF,TGCAGCGTTGAAACAGGCCTGTCCTACGAGCAGTACTTC
TRBD2,TRBV6-1,TRBJ2-2,NA,CASSALGRGYTGELFF,TGTGCCAGCAGTGCCTTGGGGCGGGGGTACACCGGGGAGCTGTTTTTT
TRBD2,TRBV14,TRBJ2-5,NA,CASSQGVLAGIQETQYF,TGTGCCAGCAGCCAAGGGGTACTAGCGGGGATCCAAGAGACCCAGTACTTC
TRBD1,TRBV5-4,TRBJ2-7,NA,CASSRDRVSEQYF,TGTGCCAGCAGCCGGGACAGGGTCTCCGAGCAGTACTTC
NA,TRBV27,TRBJ1-2,NA,CASSLRGISYSGYTF,TGTGCCAGCAGTTTAAGAGGGATCAGTTACTCTGGCTACACCTTC
NA,TRBV9,TRBJ2-7,NA,CASSVSAVHEQYF,TGTGCCAGCAGCGTAAGCGCAGTCCACGAGCAGTACTTC
TRBD1,TRBV6-1,TRBJ1-6,few,CASSSTGNNSPLHF,TGTGCCAGCAGTTCGACAGGGAATAATTCACCCCTCCACTTT
NA,TRBV5-1,TRBJ2-3,NA,CASSNTDTQYF,TGCGCCAGCAGCAACACAGATACGCAGTATTTT
NA,TRBV19,TRBJ1-4,NA,CASSPTRGANEKLFF,TGTGCCAGTAGTCCCACTAGGGGGGCTAATGAAAAACTGTTTTTT
TRBD2,TRBV7-2,TRBJ2-5,NA,CASSPRGLAGGQETQYF,TGTGCCAGCAGCCCCCGCGGACTAGCGGGAGGTCAAGAGACCCAGTACTTC
NA,TRBV6-5,TRBJ1-6,NA,CASSPGWQNSPLHF,TGTGCCAGCTCCCCGGGGTGGCAGAATTCACCCCTCCACTTT
TRBD1,TRBV29-1,TRBJ1-1,NA,CSAGQGNTEAFF,TGCAGCGCCGGACAGGGGAACACTGAAGCTTTCTTT
NA,TRBV20-1,TRBJ1-1,NA,CRAAGATEAFF,TGCAGGGCGGCGGGCGCCACTGAAGCTTTCTTT
NA,TRBV7-3,TRBJ2-2,NA,CASRPSGVVAGELFF,TGTGCCAGTCGGCCCAGCGGTGTCGTGGCCGGGGAGCTGTTTTTT
TRBD2,TRBV9,TRBJ2-1,once,CASSVRLAGEFNEQFF,TGTGCCAGCAGCGTGCGACTAGCGGGAGAGTTCAATGAGCAGTTCTTC
NA,TRBV19,TRBJ2-2,NA,CASSIAGTGELFF,TGTGCCAGTAGTATAGCGGGCACCGGGGAGCTGTTTTTT
NA,TRBV5-4,TRBJ1-3,NA,CASTLDGASSGNTIYF,TGTGCCAGCACACTAGACGGGGCTAGCTCTGGAAACACCATATATTTT
NA,TRBV19,TRBJ1-1,NA,CASKEGRYTEAFF,TGTGCCAGTAAGGAGGGGAGGTACACTGAAGCTTTCTTT
NA,TRBV27,TRBJ2-3,NA,CASSSPGDTQYF,TGTGCCAGCAGTTCCCCCGGGGATACGCAGTATTTT
NA,TRBV29-1,TRBJ2-3,once,CSVEASPDTQYF,TGCAGCGTTGAAGCTAGCCCAGATACGCAGTATTTT
NA,TRBV5-4,TRBJ1-3,NA,CASSQIDVNGGNTIYF,TGTGCCAGCAGCCAGATAGACGTCAACGGGGGAAACACCATATATTTT
TRBD2,TRBV19,TRBJ2-1,NA,CASSIGGGTYNEQFF,TGTGCCAGTAGTATTGGGGGAGGGACCTACAATGAGCAGTTCTTC
NA,TRBV7-2,TRBJ1-2,NA,CASSLVGANYGYTF,TGTGCCAGCAGCTTAGTGGGAGCTAACTATGGCTACACCTTC
NA,TRBV10-1,TRBJ1-1,NA,CASSEFAGWNTEAFF,TGCGCCAGCAGTGAATTTGCAGGGTGGAACACTGAAGCTTTCTTT
NA,TRBV7-9,TRBJ1-3,NA,CASSPVGSGNTIYF,TGTGCCAGCAGCCCGGTAGGGTCTGGAAACACCATATATTTT